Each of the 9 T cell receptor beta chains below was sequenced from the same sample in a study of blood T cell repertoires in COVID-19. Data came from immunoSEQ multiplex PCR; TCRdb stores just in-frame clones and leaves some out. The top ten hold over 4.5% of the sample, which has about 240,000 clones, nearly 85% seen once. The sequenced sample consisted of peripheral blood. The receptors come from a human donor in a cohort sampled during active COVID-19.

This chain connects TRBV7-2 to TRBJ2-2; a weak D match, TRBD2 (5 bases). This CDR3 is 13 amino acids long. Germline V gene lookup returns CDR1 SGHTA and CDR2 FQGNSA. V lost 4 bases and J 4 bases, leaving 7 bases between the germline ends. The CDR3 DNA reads TGTGCCAGCAGCTCAGGACTCACCGGGGAGCTGTTTTTT. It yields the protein CASSSGLTGELFF.

The CDR3 loop is CAISELGSYEQYF. CDR3 DNA: TGTGCCATCAGTGAACTCGGTTCCTACGAGCAGTACTTC. The genes are TRBV10-3 and TRBJ2-7; D gene ambiguous. The ends were cut back, 3 bases at V and 1 base at J, with 7 bases in the middle. The CDR3 extends over 13 amino acids. CDR1 and CDR2 from the germline V gene are ENHRY and SYGVKD.

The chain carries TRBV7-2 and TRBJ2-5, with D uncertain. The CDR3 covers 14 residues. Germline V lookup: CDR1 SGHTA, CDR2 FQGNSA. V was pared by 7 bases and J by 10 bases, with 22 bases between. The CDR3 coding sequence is TGTGCCAGCACCCCACGAGATAAGAGAGGTGGCCAGTACTTC. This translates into CASTPRDKRGGQYF.

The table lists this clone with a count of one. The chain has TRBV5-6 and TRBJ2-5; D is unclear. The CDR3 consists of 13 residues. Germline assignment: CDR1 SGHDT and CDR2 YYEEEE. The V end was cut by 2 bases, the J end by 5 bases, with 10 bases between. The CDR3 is CASSLTETETQYF. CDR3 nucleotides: TGTGCCAGCAGCTTAACAGAGACGGAGACCCAGTACTTC.

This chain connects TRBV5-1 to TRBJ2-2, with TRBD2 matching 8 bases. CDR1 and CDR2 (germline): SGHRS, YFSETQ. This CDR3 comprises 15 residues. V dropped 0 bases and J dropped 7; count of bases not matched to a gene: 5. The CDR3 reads CASSLAGGGRGELFF. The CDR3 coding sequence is TGCGCCAGCAGCTTGGCCGGGGGGGGCCGCGGGGAGCTGTTTTTT.

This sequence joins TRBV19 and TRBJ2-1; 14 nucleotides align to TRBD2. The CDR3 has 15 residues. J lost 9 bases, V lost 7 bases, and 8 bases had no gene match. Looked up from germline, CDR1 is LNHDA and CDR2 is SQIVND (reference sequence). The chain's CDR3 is CASTEGLAGAGEQFF. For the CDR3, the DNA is TGTGCCAGTACCGAGGGACTAGCGGGAGCGGGTGAGCAGTTCTTC.

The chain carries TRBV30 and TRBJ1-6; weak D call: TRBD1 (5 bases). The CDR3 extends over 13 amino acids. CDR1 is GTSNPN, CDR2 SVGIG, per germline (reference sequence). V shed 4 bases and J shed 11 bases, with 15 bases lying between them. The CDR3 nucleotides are TGTGCCTGGACGCAGGGTAGTCGTGCACCCCTCCACTTT. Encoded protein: CAWTQGSRAPLHF.

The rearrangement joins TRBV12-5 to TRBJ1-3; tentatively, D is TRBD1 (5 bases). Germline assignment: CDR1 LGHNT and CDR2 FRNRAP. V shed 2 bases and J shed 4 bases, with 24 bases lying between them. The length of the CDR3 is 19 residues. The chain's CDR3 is CASGLTTGPIGHSGNTIYF. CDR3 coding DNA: TGTGCTAGTGGTTTGACAACAGGACCTATCGGGCACTCCGGAAACACCATATATTTT.

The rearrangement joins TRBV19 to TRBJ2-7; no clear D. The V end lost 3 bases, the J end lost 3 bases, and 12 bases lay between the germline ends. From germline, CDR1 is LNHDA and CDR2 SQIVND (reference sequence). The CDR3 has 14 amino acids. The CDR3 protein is CASSIAGSNYEQYF. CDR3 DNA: TGTGCCAGTAGTATCGCAGGTTCTAACTACGAGCAGTACTTC.